One sample yielded the 25 T cell receptor beta chains listed below, sequenced in a study of T-cell reconstitution after alpha-beta-depleted transplantation in children. Construction of the TCRbeta library involved unique molecular identifiers. TCRdb re-derived calls from the PCR reads in MiXCR, one entry per CDR3 protein. The table records about 170,000 distinct CDR3 sequences, over 8.5% of them present only once. This specimen was PBMCs, taken before TCRalphabeta/CD19-depleted stem cell transplant. The receptors were gathered from a boy younger than 10 with acute myeloid leukemia, due to receive a stem cell transplant.

This clonotype has ten or more counts. This chain connects TRBV7-9 to TRBJ2-7; D is possibly TRBD2 (5 bases). Germline CDR1 is SEHNR and CDR2 is FQNEAQ (reference sequence). The V end was cut by 3 bases, the J end by 5 bases, with 5 bases between. The CDR3 has 11 amino acids. DNA of the CDR3: TGTGCCAGCAGCTTGGAGGACGAGCAGTACGTC. Its translation is CASSLEDEQYV.

Many counts were recorded for this clonotype. V and J are TRBV20-1 and TRBJ1-1; 8 bases are shared with TRBD1. This CDR3 comprises 13 residues. Trimming removed 6 bases from V and 0 bases from J; junction bases left unmatched: 3. The germline V gene has CDR1 DFQATT and CDR2 SNEGSKA (reference sequence). In DNA, the CDR3 is TGCAGTGCCGGGACAGGAATGAACACTGAAGCTTTCTTT. This sequence encodes CSAGTGMNTEAFF.

This clonotype showed up many times. This chain connects TRBV7-9 to TRBJ2-1; 8 bases line up with TRBD2. The germline CDR1 and CDR2 sequences are SEHNR and FQNEAQ (reference sequence). The CDR3 totals 12 residues. The V gene end was trimmed by 11 bases and the J gene end by 9 bases; junction bases not matched to a gene: 9. The CDR3 nucleotides read TGTGCCGGCTCTGGTAGCGGGGTTGAGCAGTTCTTC. Amino acid sequence: CAGSGSGVEQFF. The complete variable domain, with remaining parts taken from reference TRBV7-9 and TRBJ2-1, reads DTGVSQNPRHKITKRGQNVTFRCDPISEHNRLYWYRQTLGQGPEFLTYFQNEAQLEKSRLLSDRFSAERPKGSFSTLEIQRTEQGDSAMYLCAGSGSGVEQFFGPGTRLTVL.

This clonotype was picked up many times. The chain links TRBV5-1 to TRBJ2-2, with 9 bases that match TRBD2. V was pared by 2 bases and J by 7 bases, with 12 bases of the junction left unmatched. Germline CDR1 SGHRS, CDR2 YFSETQ. The CDR3 consists of 17 residues. For the CDR3, the DNA is TGCGCCAGCAGCTTTCCGCGGGAGGGCCTCAAGATCGGGGAGCTGTTTTTT. Translating gives CASSFPREGLKIGELFF.

This clonotype was observed many times. The chain couples TRBV5-1 to TRBJ2-1; unclear D gene. Trimming pared 3 bases from V and 8 bases from J, leaving 18 bases between. Germline loops: CDR1 SGHRS, CDR2 YFSETQ. CDR3 length: 15 amino acids. The CDR3 protein is CASSYLGFPYDEQFF. Written as DNA, the CDR3 is TGCGCCAGCAGCTACTTAGGATTCCCGTACGATGAGCAGTTCTTC.

In this sample, this clonotype turned up many times. The V gene is TRBV15, the J gene TRBJ1-5, with D possibly matching TRBD1 (6 bases). Germline values: CDR1 LNHNV, CDR2 YYDKDF (reference sequence). Trimming took off 4 bases at V and 2 bases at J, with 12 bases between the two ends. The CDR3 loop spans 15 amino acids. CDR3 nucleotide sequence: TGTGCCACCAGCACCCCGGGGGCTGGCAATCAGCCCCAGCATTTT. It is translated as CATSTPGAGNQPQHF.

This clonotype was counted ten times or more. This rearrangement joins TRBV5-1 to TRBJ2-3; D call uncertain. Trimming shortened V by 0 bases and J by 1 base, and 9 bases separated the two germline ends. The germline V gene encodes CDR1 SGHRS and CDR2 YFSETQ. This CDR3 has 15 residues. CDR3: CASSLGAGRTDTQYF. The CDR3 DNA follows: TGCGCCAGCAGCTTGGGGGCAGGACGCACAGATACGCAGTATTTT.

This clonotype was picked up many times. This chain connects TRBV7-6 to TRBJ2-1; D perhaps matches TRBD1 (6 bases). V was clipped by 5 bases and J by 4 bases, with 9 bases between them. From germline, CDR1 is SGHVS and CDR2 FNYEAQ. The CDR3 runs 13 residues. For the CDR3, the DNA is TGTGCCAGCAGCCCCGGACAGTACAATGAGCAGTTCTTC. Translated, it gives CASSPGQYNEQFF.

This clonotype was found many times. V is TRBV7-2 and J is TRBJ2-2, with D perhaps TRBD1 or TRBD2 (5 bases each). The germline V gene encodes CDR1 SGHTA and CDR2 FQGNSA. CDR3 length equals 14 residues. Trimming shortened V by 2 bases and J by 4 bases, and 8 bases separated the two germline ends. The CDR3 coding sequence is TGTGCCAGCAGCTTACTTGGGGGCACCGGGGAGCTGTTTTTT. It is translated as CASSLLGGTGELFF.

As concerns this clonotype: An end of the junction does not agree with germline; a read error may underlie this. The CDR3 loop is CASSWGQNYGYPF. The CDR3 nucleotides read TGTGCCAGCAGTTGGGGGCAGAACTATGGCTACCCCTTC. The chain combines TRBV12-3 or TRBV12-4 with TRBJ1-2; D may be TRBD1 (6 bases). There are 13 residues in the CDR3.

Comments on this clonotype: Given a much more abundant clone one base away, this may be a read error. The CDR3 loop reads CCAAGTGRRSNQPQHF. The CDR3 DNA sequence: TGCTGTGCTGCGGGGACAGGGCGACGTAGCAATCAGCCCCAGCATTTT. The V gene is TRBV20-1, the J gene TRBJ1-5; the match to TRBD1 covers 9 bases. There are 16 residues in the CDR3. The germline V gene has CDR1 DFQATT and CDR2 SNEGSKA (reference sequence).

This clonotype showed up many times. V is TRBV20-1 and J is TRBJ1-2; a weak D match, TRBD1 (6 bases). This CDR3 comprises 14 residues. The V gene's germline CDR1 is DFQATT and CDR2 SNEGSKA (reference sequence). Trimming left V 6 bases short and J 4 bases short, with 18 bases between. Here the CDR3 DNA reads TGCAGTGCATTGCTCGGGGGCGACGCCTATGGCTACACCTTC. Translated: CSALLGGDAYGYTF.

The chain has TRBV2 and TRBJ1-5, with 9 bases fitting TRBD1. Unmatched junction bases numbered 2, after V lost 3 bases and J lost 5 bases. CDR1 and CDR2 (germline): SNHLY, FYNNEI. The CDR3 runs to 14 residues. CDR3 coding DNA: TGTGCCAGCAGTGAGGACAGGGGATATCAGCCCCAGCATTTT. Protein product: CASSEDRGYQPQHF.

This clonotype was observed many times. The chain couples TRBV4-1 to TRBJ1-1; D is uncertain. Trimming stripped 0 bases from V and 0 bases from J, with 11 bases between. The germline gives CDR1 MGHRA, CDR2 YSYEKL. The CDR3 has 16 residues. CDR3 sequence: CASSQELWMVNTEAFF. Written as DNA, the CDR3 is TGCGCCAGCAGCCAAGAGTTATGGATGGTGAACACTGAAGCTTTCTTT.

This clonotype was observed at least ten times. V is TRBV12-3 or TRBV12-4 and J is TRBJ2-2, with D unresolved. The ends were cut back, 6 bases at V and 5 bases at J, with 7 bases in the middle. This CDR3 has 12 residues. The CDR3 DNA reads TGTGCCAGCAGAGTAGGTACCGGGGAGCTGTTTTTT. Amino acid sequence: CASRVGTGELFF.

V usage is TRBV7-6 and J usage is TRBJ1-2; perhaps TRBD1 as D (5 bases). The CDR3 totals 13 residues. Germline loops: CDR1 SGHVS, CDR2 FNYEAQ. Trimming removed 5 bases at V and 4 bases at J, with 11 bases between. The DNA for the CDR3 is TGTGCCAGCAGCCCCTGGGGGAGCTATGGCTACACCTTC. This sequence encodes CASSPWGSYGYTF.

This clonotype came up many times. The chain uses TRBV7-9 and TRBJ2-5; D might be TRBD1 or TRBD2, each matching 5 bases. Germline V gene data show CDR1 as SEHNR and CDR2 as FQNEAQ (reference sequence). There are 15 residues in the CDR3. Trimming stripped 1 base from V and 4 bases from J, with 13 bases between. Written as DNA, the CDR3 is TGTGCCAGCAGCTTAGTGGTGTCTGGGGGAGAGACCCAGTACTTC. Encoded protein: CASSLVVSGGETQYF.

This clonotype came up many times. The chain joins TRBV5-6 to TRBJ2-5, with D perhaps matching TRBD1 (6 bases). CDR3 length: 14 amino acids. Germline lookup yields CDR1 SGHDT and CDR2 YYEEEE. V gave up 3 bases and J gave up 4 bases, with 13 bases separating them. The DNA of the CDR3 is TGTGCCAGCAGCTCATCACAGGGATCAGAGACCCAGTACTTC. Amino acid sequence: CASSSSQGSETQYF. Complete variable domain (other parts from reference TRBV5-6 and TRBJ2-5): DAGVTQSPTHLIKTRGQQVTLRCSPKSGHDTVSWYQQALGQGPQFIFQYYEEEERQRGNFPDRFSGHQFPNYSSELNVNALLLGDSALYLCASSSSQGSETQYFGPGTRLLVL.

This clonotype was counted ten times or more. This chain connects TRBV12-3 or TRBV12-4 to TRBJ2-3, with D perhaps matching TRBD2 (6 bases). This CDR3 comprises 13 residues. Trimming took off 6 bases at V and 5 bases at J, with 12 bases between the two ends. CDR3 in DNA: TGTGCCAGCAGCCCGACTAGGTTAGATACGCAGTATTTT. This codes for CASSPTRLDTQYF.

This clonotype was observed many times. This chain connects TRBV5-1 to TRBJ1-5; D is uncertain. Trimming shortened V by 3 bases and J by 5 bases, and 12 bases separated the two germline ends. The CDR3 has 14 amino acids. The germline gives CDR1 SGHRS, CDR2 YFSETQ. DNA of the CDR3: TGCGCCAGCAGCTCGGGAGCCATTGATCAGCCCCAGCATTTT. Amino acid sequence: CASSSGAIDQPQHF.

Many counts were recorded for this clonotype. The J gene is TRBJ2-3, the V gene TRBV28; D possibly corresponds to TRBD2 (5 bases). With 7 bases removed from V and 1 base from J, the gap between germline ends came to 6 bases. This CDR3 has 12 residues. Germline V CDR1 and CDR2: MDHEN, SYDVKM. This CDR3 reads CASKAGTDTQYF. As DNA, the CDR3 is TGTGCCAGCAAAGCGGGCACAGATACGCAGTATTTT.

The chain combines TRBV11-2 with TRBJ1-2; 9 nucleotides match TRBD1. This CDR3 region has 15 residues. V shed 5 bases and J 4 bases; nucleotides not matched to a gene: 8. The V gene's germline CDR1 is SGHAT and CDR2 FQNNGV. CDR3 bases: TGTGCCAGCAGCCCGGCCGGGACAGGGCCCTATGGCTACACCTTC. Translation: CASSPAGTGPYGYTF.

This clonotype was observed many times. V is TRBV5-1 and J is TRBJ2-7; maybe TRBD1 (6 bases). CDR1 is SGHRS, CDR2 YFSETQ, per germline. With 5 bases removed from V and 6 bases from J, the gap between germline ends came to 21 bases. This CDR3 has 15 residues. The CDR3 region is CASRSGTGHFLEQYF. CDR3 DNA: TGCGCCAGCAGGTCCGGAACGGGACATTTCCTCGAGCAGTACTTC. Complete variable domain (other parts from reference TRBV5-1 and TRBJ2-7): KAGVTQTPRYLIKTRGQQVTLSCSPISGHRSVSWYQQTPGQGLQFLFEYFSETQRNKGNFPGRFSGRQFSNSRSEMNVSTLELGDSALYLCASRSGTGHFLEQYFGPGTRLTVT.

This clonotype showed up many times. The chain links TRBV5-1 to TRBJ1-3; D not certain. V lost 4 bases to trimming and J lost 1 base, with 9 bases between them. The CDR3 runs 14 residues. The germline CDR1 and CDR2 sequences are SGHRS and YFSETQ. Here the CDR3 DNA reads TGCGCCAGCAGCCACGACACTTCTGGAAACACCATATATTTT. Its translation: CASSHDTSGNTIYF.

This clonotype has at least ten counts. The rearrangement links TRBV7-9 to TRBJ1-2, with TRBD1 as a possible D gene (5 bases). This CDR3 contains 13 residues. The germline V gene encodes CDR1 SEHNR and CDR2 FQNEAQ (reference sequence). With 3 bases removed from V and 4 bases from J, the gap between germline ends came to 9 bases. In nucleotides, the CDR3 is TGTGCCAGCAGCTTCCGGGGCCTCTATGGCTACACCTTC. Protein sequence: CASSFRGLYGYTF.